These 8 T cell receptor beta chains originate from one sample sequenced in a study of neurological immune-mediated disorders (dated by TCRdb to 2018 to 2020). Receptor libraries were prepared by 5' RACE. Sequencing took place on an Illumina HiSeq 2500. The public reads were reprocessed in TCRdb via fastp at Q25 and MiXCR, keeping in-frame beta chains. Duplicate CDR3 protein sequences are folded into a single record with the most common DNA and genes. The sample includes 110,000 or so distinct CDR3 sequences, with around 3% observed a single time. Around 1.2% of the sample is in the top ten clones. Sequenced: PBMCs. These receptors were obtained from a woman under 40 with multiple sclerosis.

This clonotype has just a few counts. Sequence at one end of the junction differs from germline and may be a read error. J is TRBJ1-6 and V is TRBV20-1, with D maybe TRBD1 (6 bases). The CDR3 is 13 amino acids. Germline V gene data show CDR1 as DFQATT and CDR2 as SNEGSKA (reference sequence). The CDR3 nucleotides read TGCAGTGCCAGGGGACTGAAAAATTCAACCCTCAACTTT. Translation gives CSARGLKNSTLNF.

This clonotype was observed at least ten times. This chain connects TRBV27 to TRBJ2-5; a weak D match, TRBD1 (6 bases). V was cut by 4 bases and J by 6 bases, with 12 bases left in between. Germline CDR1 reads MNHEY; CDR2 reads SMNVEV (reference sequence). This CDR3 is 13 amino acids long. Written as DNA, the CDR3 is TGTGCCAGCAGTTCTGACACAGGGAAGACCCAGTACTTC. As protein: CASSSDTGKTQYF.

In this sample, this clonotype turned up many times. The chain has TRBV7-8 and TRBJ2-7; no clear D gene. CDR1 and CDR2 (germline): SGHVS, FQNEAQ. Trimming removed 4 bases at V and 1 base at J, with 11 bases between. This CDR3 is built from 14 residues. The CDR3 DNA reads TGTGCCAGCAGCTCCCGTCGGATTTCCTACGAGCAGTACTTC. Its protein product is CASSSRRISYEQYF.

This clonotype was seen repeatedly, ten times or more. V and J are TRBV7-6 and TRBJ1-5, with a weak D call TRBD1 (6 bases). With 1 base removed from V and 3 bases from J, the gap between germline ends came to 16 bases. The CDR3 has 17 amino acids. Germline CDR1 is SGHVS and CDR2 is FNYEAQ. This chain's CDR3 is CASSLDWAGVANQPQHF. Written as DNA, the CDR3 is TGTGCCAGCAGCTTAGATTGGGCAGGGGTTGCCAATCAGCCCCAGCATTTT.

In its sample, this clonotype was seen many times. V and J are TRBV20-1 and TRBJ2-3; TRBD2 aligns across 7 bases. Trimming cost V 6 bases and J 0 bases; bases outside gene matches: 9. CDR3 length equals 15 residues. Per germline, CDR1 DFQATT and CDR2 SNEGSKA (reference sequence). The CDR3 nucleotides read TGCAGTGCCGGCCGCGCTAGCGGAAGCACAGATACGCAGTATTTT. Translated, it gives CSAGRASGSTDTQYF.

This clonotype was counted only a few times. This may be a read error, as it is one base from a much larger clone. The DNA of the CDR3 is TGCAGTGCTAGGGACCGATCGGGGAACACTGAAGCTTTCTTT. It translates to CSARDRSGNTEAFF. The V and J genes are TRBV20-1 and TRBJ1-1; D remains unclear. CDR3 length equals 14 residues. Germline V gene data show CDR1 as DFQATT and CDR2 as SNEGSKA (reference sequence). Deletions cut 3 bases from V and 1 base from J, with 12 bases between.

This clonotype was picked up many times. This chain connects TRBV7-2 to TRBJ2-3, with D hard to call. CDR1 is SGHTA and CDR2 is FQGNSA in the germline V gene. V lost 3 bases to trimming and J lost 2 bases, with 9 bases between them. CDR3 length equals 14 residues. This chain's CDR3 is CASSFLQPTDTQYF. The CDR3 bases are TGTGCCAGCAGCTTCCTTCAGCCCACAGATACGCAGTATTTT.

This clonotype was counted ten times or more. This chain joins TRBV5-4 and TRBJ1-1; D remains unclear. With 4 bases removed from V and 11 bases from J, the gap between germline ends came to 12 bases. The length of the CDR3 is 11 residues. Germline loops: CDR1 SGHNT, CDR2 YYREEE (reference sequence). For the CDR3, the DNA is TGTGCCAGCAGCGGGATCGGGAGGGCTTTCTTT. Encoded protein: CASSGIGRAFF.